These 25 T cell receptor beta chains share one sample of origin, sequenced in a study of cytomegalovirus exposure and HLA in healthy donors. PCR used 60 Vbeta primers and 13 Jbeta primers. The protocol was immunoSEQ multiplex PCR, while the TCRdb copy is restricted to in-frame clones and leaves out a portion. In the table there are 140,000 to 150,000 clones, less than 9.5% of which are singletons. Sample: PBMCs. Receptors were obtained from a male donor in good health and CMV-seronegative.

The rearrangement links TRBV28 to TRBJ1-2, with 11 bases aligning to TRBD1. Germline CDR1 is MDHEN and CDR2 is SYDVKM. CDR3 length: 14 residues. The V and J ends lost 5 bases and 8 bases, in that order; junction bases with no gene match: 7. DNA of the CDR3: TGTGCCAGCAGTCCGGGACAGGGGGATAAGGGCTACACCTTC. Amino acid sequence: CASSPGQGDKGYTF.

The CDR3 DNA reads TGTGCCAGCAGTGCTCCCGGACAGGGGCGCAATGAGCAGTTCTTC. It codes for CASSAPGQGRNEQFF. The chain carries TRBV6-1 and TRBJ2-1; 9 positions match TRBD1. V trimming: 4 bases; J trimming: 6 bases; junction bases outside the gene matches: 7. This CDR3 spans 15 amino acids. Germline V gene sequence: CDR1 MNHNS, CDR2 SASEGT.

In DNA, the CDR3 is TGTGCCAGCAGCCAAGACAGGGTTCCCTACAATGAGCAGTTCTTC. Protein: CASSQDRVPYNEQFF. The chain has TRBV4-2 and TRBJ2-1; D possibly corresponds to TRBD1 (5 bases). Germline loops: CDR1 LGHNA, CDR2 YNFKEQ. The CDR3 is made up of 15 amino acids. V lost 0 bases and J lost 2, with 8 bases in between.

The CDR3 DNA is TGTGCCAGCAGCCCTGCGAACAGCGGAGCCTACAATGAGCAGTTCTTC. The encoded protein is CASSPANSGAYNEQFF. The chain couples TRBV7-9 to TRBJ2-1; perhaps TRBD2 as D (5 bases). The CDR3 is 16 amino acids. Trimming shortened V by 5 bases and J by 2 bases, and 16 bases separated the two germline ends. Per germline, CDR1 SEHNR and CDR2 FQNEAQ (reference sequence).

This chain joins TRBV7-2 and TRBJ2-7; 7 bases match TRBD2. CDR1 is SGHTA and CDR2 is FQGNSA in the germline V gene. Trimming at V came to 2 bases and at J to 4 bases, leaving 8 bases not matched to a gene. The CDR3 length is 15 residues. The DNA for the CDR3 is TGTGCCAGCAGCTTAACCGGACTAGGCTGGTACGAGCAGTACTTC. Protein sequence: CASSLTGLGWYEQYF.

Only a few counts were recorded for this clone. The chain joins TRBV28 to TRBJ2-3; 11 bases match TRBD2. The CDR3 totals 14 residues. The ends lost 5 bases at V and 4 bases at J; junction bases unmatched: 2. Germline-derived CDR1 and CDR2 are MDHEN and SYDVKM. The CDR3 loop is CASSKLAGADTQYF. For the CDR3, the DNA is TGTGCCAGCAGTAAACTAGCGGGAGCAGATACGCAGTATTTT.

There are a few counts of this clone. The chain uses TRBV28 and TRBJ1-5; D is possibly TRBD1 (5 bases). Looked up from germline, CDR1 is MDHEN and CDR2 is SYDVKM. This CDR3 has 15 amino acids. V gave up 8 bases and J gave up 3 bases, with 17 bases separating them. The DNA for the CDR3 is TGTGCCAGCCGGGCGGGCGGGACTTCCAATCAGCCCCAGCATTTT. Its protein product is CASRAGGTSNQPQHF.

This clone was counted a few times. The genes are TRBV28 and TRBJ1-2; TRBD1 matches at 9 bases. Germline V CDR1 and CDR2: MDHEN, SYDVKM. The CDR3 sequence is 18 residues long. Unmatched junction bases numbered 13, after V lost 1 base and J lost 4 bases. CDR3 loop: CASSLFPRDRVLTYGYTF. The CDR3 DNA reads TGTGCCAGCAGTTTATTCCCGCGGGACAGGGTCTTAACCTATGGCTACACCTTC.

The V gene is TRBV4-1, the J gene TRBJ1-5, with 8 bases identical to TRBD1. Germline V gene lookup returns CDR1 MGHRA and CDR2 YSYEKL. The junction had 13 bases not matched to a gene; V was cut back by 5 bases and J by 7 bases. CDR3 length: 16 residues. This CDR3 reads CASSIEAPGGIQPQHF. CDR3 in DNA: TGCGCCAGCAGCATAGAGGCGCCAGGGGGCATACAGCCCCAGCATTTT.

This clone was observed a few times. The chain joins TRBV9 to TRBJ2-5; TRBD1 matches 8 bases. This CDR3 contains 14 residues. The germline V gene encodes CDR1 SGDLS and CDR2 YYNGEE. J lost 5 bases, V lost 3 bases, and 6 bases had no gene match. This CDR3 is CASSDPTGGETQYF. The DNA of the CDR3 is TGTGCCAGCAGCGACCCTACAGGGGGGGAGACCCAGTACTTC. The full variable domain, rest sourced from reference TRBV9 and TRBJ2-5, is DSGVTQTPKHLITATGQRVTLRCSPRSGDLSVYWYQQSLDQGLQFLIQYYNGEERAKGNILERFSAQQFPDLHSELNLSSLELGDSALYFCASSDPTGGETQYFGPGTRLLVL.

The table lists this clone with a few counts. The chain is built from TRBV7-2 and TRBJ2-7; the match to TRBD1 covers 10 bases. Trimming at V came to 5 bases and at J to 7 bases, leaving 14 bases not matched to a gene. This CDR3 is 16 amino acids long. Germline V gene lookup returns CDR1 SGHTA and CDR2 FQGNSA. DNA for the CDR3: TGTGCCAGCAGCCCGGGACAGGGGCAAGGACGTCGGGAGCAGTACTTC. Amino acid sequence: CASSPGQGQGRREQYF.

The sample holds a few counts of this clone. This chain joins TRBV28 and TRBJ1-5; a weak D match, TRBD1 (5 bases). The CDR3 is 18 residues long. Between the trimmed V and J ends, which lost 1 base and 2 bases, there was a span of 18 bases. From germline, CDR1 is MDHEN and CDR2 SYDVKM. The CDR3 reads CASSLLGGERGGNQPQHF. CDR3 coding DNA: TGTGCCAGCAGTTTATTGGGGGGAGAGCGTGGGGGCAATCAGCCCCAGCATTTT.

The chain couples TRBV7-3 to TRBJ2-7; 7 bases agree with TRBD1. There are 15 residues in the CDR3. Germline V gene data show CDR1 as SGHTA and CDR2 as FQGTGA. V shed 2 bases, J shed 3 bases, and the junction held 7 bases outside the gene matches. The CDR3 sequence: CASSLRPGTDYEQYF. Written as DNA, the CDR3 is TGTGCCAGCAGCTTACGACCCGGGACAGACTACGAGCAGTACTTC.

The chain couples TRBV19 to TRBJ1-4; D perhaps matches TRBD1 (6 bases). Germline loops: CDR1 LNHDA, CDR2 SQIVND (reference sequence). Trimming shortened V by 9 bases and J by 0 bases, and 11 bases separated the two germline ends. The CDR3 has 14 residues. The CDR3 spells CASHNRATNEKLFF. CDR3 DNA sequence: TGTGCCAGCCATAACAGGGCAACTAATGAAAAACTGTTTTTT.

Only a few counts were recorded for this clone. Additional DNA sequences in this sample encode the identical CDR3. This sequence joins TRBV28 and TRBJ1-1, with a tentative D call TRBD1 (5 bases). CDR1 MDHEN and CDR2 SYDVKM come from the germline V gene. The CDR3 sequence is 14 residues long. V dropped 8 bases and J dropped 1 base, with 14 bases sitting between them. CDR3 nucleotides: TGTGCCAGCGCCTCATCGGGGGGGAACACTGAAGCTTTCTTT. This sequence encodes CASASSGGNTEAFF.

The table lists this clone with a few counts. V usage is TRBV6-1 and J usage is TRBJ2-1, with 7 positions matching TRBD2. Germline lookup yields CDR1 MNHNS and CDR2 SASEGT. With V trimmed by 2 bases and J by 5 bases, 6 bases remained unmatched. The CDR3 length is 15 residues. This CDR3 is CASSESPSGHNEQFF. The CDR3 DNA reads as TGTGCCAGCAGTGAAAGCCCTAGCGGCCACAATGAGCAGTTCTTC.

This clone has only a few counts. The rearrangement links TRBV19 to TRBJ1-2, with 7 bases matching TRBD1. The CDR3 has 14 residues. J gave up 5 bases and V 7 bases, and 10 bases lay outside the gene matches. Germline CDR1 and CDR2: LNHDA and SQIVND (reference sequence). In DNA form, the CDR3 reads TGTGCCAGTACGAGGGACAGATCCACTTATGGCTACACCTTC. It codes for CASTRDRSTYGYTF.

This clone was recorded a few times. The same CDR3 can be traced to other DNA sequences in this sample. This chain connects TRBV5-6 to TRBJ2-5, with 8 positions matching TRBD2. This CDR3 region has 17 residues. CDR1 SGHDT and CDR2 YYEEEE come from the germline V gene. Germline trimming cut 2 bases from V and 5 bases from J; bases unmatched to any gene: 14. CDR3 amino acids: CASSLGGGGLGSETQYF. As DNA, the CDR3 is TGTGCCAGCAGCTTAGGTGGGGGGGGACTAGGGTCGGAGACCCAGTACTTC.

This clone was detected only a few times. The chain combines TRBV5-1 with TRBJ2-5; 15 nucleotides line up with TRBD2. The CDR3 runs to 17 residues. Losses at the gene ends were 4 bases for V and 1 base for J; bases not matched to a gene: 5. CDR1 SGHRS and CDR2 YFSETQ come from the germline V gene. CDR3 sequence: CASSPGLAGGTQETQYF. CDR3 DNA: TGCGCCAGCAGCCCGGGACTAGCGGGAGGTACCCAAGAGACCCAGTACTTC.

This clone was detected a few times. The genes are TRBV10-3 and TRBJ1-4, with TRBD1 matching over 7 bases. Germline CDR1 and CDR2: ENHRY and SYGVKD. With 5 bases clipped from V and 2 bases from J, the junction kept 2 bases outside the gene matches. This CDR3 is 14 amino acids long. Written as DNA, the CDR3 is TGTGCCATCAGTCCGGGACAGACTAATGAAAAACTGTTTTTT. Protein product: CAISPGQTNEKLFF.

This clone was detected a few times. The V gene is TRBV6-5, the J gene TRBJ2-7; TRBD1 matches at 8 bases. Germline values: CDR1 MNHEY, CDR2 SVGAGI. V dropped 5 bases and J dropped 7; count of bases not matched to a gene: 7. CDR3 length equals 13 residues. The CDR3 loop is CASSRDRPEEQYF. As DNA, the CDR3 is TGTGCCAGCAGTCGGGACAGGCCCGAGGAGCAGTACTTC.

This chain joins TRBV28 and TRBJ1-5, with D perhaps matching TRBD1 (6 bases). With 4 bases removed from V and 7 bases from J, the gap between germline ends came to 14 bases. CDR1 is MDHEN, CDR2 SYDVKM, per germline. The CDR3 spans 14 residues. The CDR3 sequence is CASSSLTGKQPQHF. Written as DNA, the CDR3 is TGTGCCAGCAGTTCCCTTACAGGGAAACAGCCCCAGCATTTT.

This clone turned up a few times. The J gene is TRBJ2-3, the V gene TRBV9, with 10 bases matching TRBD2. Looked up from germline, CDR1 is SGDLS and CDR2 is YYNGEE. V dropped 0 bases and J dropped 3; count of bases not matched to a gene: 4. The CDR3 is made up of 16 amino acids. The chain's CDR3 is CASSVASGRATDTQYF. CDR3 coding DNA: TGTGCCAGCAGCGTAGCGAGCGGGAGGGCGACAGATACGCAGTATTTT.

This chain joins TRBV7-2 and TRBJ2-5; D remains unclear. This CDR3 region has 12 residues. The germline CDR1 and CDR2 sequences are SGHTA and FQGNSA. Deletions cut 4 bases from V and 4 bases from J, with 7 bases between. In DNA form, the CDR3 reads TGTGCCAGCAGCTCCCCTCTAGAGACCCAGTACTTC. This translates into CASSSPLETQYF.

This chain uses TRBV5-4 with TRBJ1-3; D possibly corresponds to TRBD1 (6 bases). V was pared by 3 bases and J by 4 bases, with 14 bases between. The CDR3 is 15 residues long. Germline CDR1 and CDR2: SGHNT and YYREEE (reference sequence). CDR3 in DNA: TGTGCCAGCAGCTCAACAACAGGGTCGGGAAACACCATATATTTT. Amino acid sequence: CASSSTTGSGNTIYF.